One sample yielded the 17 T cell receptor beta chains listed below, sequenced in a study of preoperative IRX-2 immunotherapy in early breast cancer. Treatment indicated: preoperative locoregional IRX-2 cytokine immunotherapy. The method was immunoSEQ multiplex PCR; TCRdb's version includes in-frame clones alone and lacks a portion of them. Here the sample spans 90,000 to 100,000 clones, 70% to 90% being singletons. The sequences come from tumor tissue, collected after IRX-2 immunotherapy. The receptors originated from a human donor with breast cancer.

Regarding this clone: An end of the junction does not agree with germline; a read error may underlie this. The CDR3 DNA is TGTGCCAGCAGTCACTCCGGACTAGCGGGAGATGGGAATGAGCAGTTCTTC. This translates into CASSHSGLAGDGNEQFF. The chain recombines TRBV6-8 with TRBJ2-1; 13 nucleotides line up with TRBD2. Looked up from germline, CDR1 is MNHGY and CDR2 is SAAAGT. CDR3 length: 17 amino acids.

CDR3 DNA: TGCGCCAGCAGCTTAGATCAGGGGACTAATGAAAAACTGTTTTTT. Translated: CASSLDQGTNEKLFF. The rearrangement links TRBV4-1 to TRBJ1-4; a weak D match, TRBD1 (6 bases). Germline V gene lookup returns CDR1 MGHRA and CDR2 YSYEKL. The germline V and J ends were trimmed by 5 bases and 2 bases, with 12 bases remaining between them. There are 15 residues in the CDR3.

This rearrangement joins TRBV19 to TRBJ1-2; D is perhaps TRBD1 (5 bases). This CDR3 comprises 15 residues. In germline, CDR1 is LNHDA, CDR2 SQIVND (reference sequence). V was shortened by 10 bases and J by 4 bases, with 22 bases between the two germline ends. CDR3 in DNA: TGTGCCACCTCAAAGGGGCAGGGATGGGGCTATGGCTACACCTTC. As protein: CATSKGQGWGYGYTF.

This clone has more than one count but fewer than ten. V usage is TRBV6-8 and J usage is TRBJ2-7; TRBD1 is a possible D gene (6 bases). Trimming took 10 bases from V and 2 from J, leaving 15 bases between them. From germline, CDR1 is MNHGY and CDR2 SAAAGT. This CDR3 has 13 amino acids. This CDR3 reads CATRTAKPYEQYF. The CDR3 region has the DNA TGTGCCACCCGGACAGCGAAACCCTACGAGCAGTACTTC.

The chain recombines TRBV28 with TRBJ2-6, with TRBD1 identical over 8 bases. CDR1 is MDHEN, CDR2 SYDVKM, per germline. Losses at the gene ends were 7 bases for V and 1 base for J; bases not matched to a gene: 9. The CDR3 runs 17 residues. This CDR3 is CASTDGTGPSGANVLTF. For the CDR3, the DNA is TGTGCCAGCACTGATGGGACAGGACCTTCTGGGGCCAACGTCCTGACTTTC.

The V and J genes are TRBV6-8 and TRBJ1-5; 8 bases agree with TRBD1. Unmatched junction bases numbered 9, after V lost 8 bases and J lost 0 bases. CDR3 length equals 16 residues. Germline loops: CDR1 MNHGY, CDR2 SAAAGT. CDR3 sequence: CASAGTGFYSNQPQHF. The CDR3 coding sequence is TGTGCCAGCGCCGGGACAGGTTTTTATAGCAATCAGCCCCAGCATTTT.

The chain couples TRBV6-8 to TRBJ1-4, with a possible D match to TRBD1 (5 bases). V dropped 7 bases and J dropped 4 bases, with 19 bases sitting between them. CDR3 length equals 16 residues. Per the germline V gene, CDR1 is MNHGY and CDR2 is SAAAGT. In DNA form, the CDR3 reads TGTGCCAGCACCCCCGGGACGGGGACGGATAATGAAAAACTGTTTTTT. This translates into CASTPGTGTDNEKLFF.

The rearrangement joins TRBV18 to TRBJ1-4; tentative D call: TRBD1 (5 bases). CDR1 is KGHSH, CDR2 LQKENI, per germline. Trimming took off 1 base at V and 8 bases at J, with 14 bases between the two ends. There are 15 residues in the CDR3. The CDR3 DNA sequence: TGTGCCAGCTCACCACGTTGGAAAGGGGAAGAAAAACTGTTTTTT. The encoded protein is CASSPRWKGEEKLFF.

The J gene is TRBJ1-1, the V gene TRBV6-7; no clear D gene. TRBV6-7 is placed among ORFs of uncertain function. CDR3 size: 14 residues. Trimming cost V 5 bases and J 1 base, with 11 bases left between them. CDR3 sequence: CASSEFSGNTEAFF. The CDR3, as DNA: TGTGCCAGCAGTGAATTCTCGGGGAACACTGAAGCTTTCTTT.

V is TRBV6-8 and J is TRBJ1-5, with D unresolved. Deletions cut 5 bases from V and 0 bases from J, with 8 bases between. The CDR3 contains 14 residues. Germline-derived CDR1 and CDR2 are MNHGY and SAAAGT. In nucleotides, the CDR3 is TGTGCCAGCAGTACAAGGGATAGCAATCAGCCCCAGCATTTT. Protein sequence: CASSTRDSNQPQHF.

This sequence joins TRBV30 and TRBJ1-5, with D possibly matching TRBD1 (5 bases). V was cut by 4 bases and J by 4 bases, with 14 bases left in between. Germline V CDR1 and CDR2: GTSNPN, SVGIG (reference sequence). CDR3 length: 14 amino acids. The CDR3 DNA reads TGTGCCTGGAATTCGGGGGTGCCGAATCAGCCCCAGCATTTT. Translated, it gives CAWNSGVPNQPQHF.

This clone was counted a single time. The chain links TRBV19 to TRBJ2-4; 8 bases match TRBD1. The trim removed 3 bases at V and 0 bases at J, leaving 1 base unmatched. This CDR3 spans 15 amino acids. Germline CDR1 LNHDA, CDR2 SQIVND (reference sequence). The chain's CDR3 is CASSIQGAAKNIQYF. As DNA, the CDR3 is TGTGCCAGTAGTATCCAGGGGGCAGCCAAAAACATTCAGTACTTC.

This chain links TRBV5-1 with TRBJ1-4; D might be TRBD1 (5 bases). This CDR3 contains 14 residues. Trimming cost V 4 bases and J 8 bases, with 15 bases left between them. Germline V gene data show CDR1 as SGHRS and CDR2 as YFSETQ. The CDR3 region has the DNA TGCGCCAGCAGCCCAGACCAAAGGGGCGAAAAACTGTTTTTT. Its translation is CASSPDQRGEKLFF.

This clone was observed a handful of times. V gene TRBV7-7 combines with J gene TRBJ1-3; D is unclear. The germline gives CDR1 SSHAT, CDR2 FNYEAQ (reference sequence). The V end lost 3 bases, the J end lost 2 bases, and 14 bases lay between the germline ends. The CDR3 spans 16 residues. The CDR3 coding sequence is TGTGCCAGCAGCTTGGAGGGAGAGTTGCCTGGAAACACCATATATTTT. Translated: CASSLEGELPGNTIYF.

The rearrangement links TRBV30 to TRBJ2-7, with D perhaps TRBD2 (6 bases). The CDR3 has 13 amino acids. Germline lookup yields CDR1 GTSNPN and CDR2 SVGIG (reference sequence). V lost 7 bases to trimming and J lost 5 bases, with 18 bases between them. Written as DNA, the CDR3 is TGTGCCTCCCATTTGGAGGGGCTGGACGAGCAGTACTTC. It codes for CASHLEGLDEQYF.

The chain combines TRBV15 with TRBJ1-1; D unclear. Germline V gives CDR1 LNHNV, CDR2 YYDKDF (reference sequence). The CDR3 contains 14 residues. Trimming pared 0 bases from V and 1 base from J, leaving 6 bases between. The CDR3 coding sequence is TGTGCCACCAGCAGAGATAACAGGAACACTGAAGCTTTCTTT. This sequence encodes CATSRDNRNTEAFF.

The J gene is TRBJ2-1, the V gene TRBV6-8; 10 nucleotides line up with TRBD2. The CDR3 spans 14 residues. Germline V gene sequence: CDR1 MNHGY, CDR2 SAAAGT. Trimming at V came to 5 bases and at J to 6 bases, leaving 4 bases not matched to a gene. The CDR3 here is CASSDGLAANEQFF. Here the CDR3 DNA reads TGTGCCAGCAGTGACGGACTAGCGGCCAATGAGCAGTTCTTC.